These 7 T cell receptor beta chains were sequenced from one sample in a study of control samples from healthy donors and cancer patients. TCRdb's table, derived via immunoSEQ multiplex PCR, lists solely in-frame clones and lacks some. The data show fewer than 90,000 clones, about 93% seen once. Input material: blood. The receptors here all came from a woman aged 40 to 50 in good health.

The chain recombines TRBV5-1 with TRBJ1-6; D uncertain. The CDR3 extends over 13 amino acids. V dropped 7 bases and J dropped 5 bases, with 10 bases sitting between them. Germline V gene lookup returns CDR1 SGHRS and CDR2 YFSETQ. In DNA, the CDR3 is TGCGCCAGCTCATCGGAGGATAATTCACCCCTCCACTTT. It encodes CASSSEDNSPLHF.

V is TRBV19 and J is TRBJ1-1; D is unclear. V was trimmed by 0 bases and J by 0 bases, leaving 11 bases between them. The CDR3 extends over 16 amino acids. Germline values: CDR1 LNHDA, CDR2 SQIVND (reference sequence). For the CDR3, the DNA is TGTGCCAGTAGTATAGATCTCCGGACGATGAACACTGAAGCTTTCTTT. Its translation: CASSIDLRTMNTEAFF.

The chain combines TRBV4-3 with TRBJ2-1; the match to TRBD1 covers 7 bases. V shed 4 bases and J 7 bases; nucleotides not matched to a gene: 10. The CDR3 length is 15 residues. Germline CDR1 LGHNA, CDR2 YSLEER. CDR3 DNA sequence: TGCGCCAGCAGCCCAAGCCGGGACAGTTCAAATGAGCAGTTCTTC. Protein product: CASSPSRDSSNEQFF.

V is TRBV7-2 and J is TRBJ1-2; D gene ambiguous. There are 16 residues in the CDR3. V was cut by 1 base and J by 0 bases, with 12 bases left in between. The germline gives CDR1 SGHTA, CDR2 FQGNSA. Written as DNA, the CDR3 is TGTGCCAGCAGCTTAGATAGGCCAGCAGCTAACTATGGCTACACCTTC. Residues: CASSLDRPAANYGYTF. Complete variable domain (other parts from reference TRBV7-2 and TRBJ1-2): GAGVSQSPSNKVTEKGKDVELRCDPISGHTALYWYRQSLGQGLEFLIYFQGNSAPDKSGLPSDRFSAERTGGSVSTLTIQRTQQEDSAVYLCASSLDRPAANYGYTFGSGTRLTVV.

The V gene is TRBV3-1 (or the pseudogene TRBV3-2), the J gene TRBJ1-2; 7 nucleotides line up with TRBD1. This CDR3 has 14 residues. V lost 6 bases to trimming and J lost 3 bases; unmatched junction nucleotides: 7. The V gene's germline CDR1 is LGHDT and CDR2 YNNKEL (reference sequence). The DNA for the CDR3 is TGTGCCAGCAGGCTGGGACAGCGGGACTATGGCTACACCTTC. As protein: CASRLGQRDYGYTF.

J is TRBJ1-1 and V is TRBV5-1; 10 nucleotides line up with TRBD1. Germline V gene lookup returns CDR1 SGHRS and CDR2 YFSETQ. With 3 bases clipped from V and 4 bases from J, the junction kept 3 bases outside the gene matches. This CDR3 has 14 amino acids. The CDR3 nucleotides are TGCGCCAGCAGCTCGACAGGGGGCGTCACTGAAGCTTTCTTT. Translated: CASSSTGGVTEAFF.

J is TRBJ2-2 and V is TRBV7-3, with D unclear. CDR1 and CDR2 from the germline V gene are SGHTA and FQGTGA. The CDR3 runs 15 residues. Trimming shortened V by 5 bases and J by 0 bases, and 10 bases separated the two germline ends. CDR3 sequence reads: CASSLYTSNTGELFF. The CDR3 DNA reads as TGTGCCAGCAGCCTATATACATCGAACACCGGGGAGCTGTTTTTT. Filled out from reference TRBV7-3 and TRBJ2-2, the complete variable domain reads GAGVSQTPSNKVTEKGKYVELRCDPISGHTALYWYRQSLGQGPEFLIYFQGTGAADDSGLPNDRFFAVRPEGSVSTLKIQRTERGDSAVYLCASSLYTSNTGELFFGEGSRLTVL.